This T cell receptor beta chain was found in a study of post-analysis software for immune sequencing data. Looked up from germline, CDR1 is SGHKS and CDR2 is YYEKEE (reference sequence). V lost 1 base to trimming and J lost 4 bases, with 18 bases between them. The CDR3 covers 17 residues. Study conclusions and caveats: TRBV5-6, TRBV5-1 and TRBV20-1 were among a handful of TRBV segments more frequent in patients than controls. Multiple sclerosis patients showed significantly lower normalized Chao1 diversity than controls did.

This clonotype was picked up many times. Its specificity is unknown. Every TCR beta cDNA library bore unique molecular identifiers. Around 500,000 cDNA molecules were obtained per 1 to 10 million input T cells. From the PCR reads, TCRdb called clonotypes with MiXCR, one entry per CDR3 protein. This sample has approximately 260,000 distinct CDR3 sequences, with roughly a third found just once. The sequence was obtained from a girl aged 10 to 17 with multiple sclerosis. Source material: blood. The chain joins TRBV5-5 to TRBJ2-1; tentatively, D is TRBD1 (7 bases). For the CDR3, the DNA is TGTGCCAGCAGCTTGACGTCCGGAGGGGGCTGGTACAATGAGCAGTTCTTC. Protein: CASSLTSGGGWYNEQFF.